These 4 T cell receptor beta chains originate from one sample sequenced in a study of CD8 T cells in Susac syndrome. The authors reverse transcribed about 0.45 to 1 ug RNA with random hexamers. TCRdb reprocessed the immunoSEQ multiplex PCR reads via MiXCR and lists one record per CDR3 protein. The table shows more than 65,000 distinct CDR3 sequences, with around 93% occurring only once. Sequenced material: CD8+ T cells from PBMCs. These receptors were taken from a human donor in good health.

V usage is TRBV24-1 and J usage is TRBJ2-1; unclear D gene. V dropped 4 bases and J dropped 3 bases, with 9 bases sitting between them. There are 14 residues in the CDR3. CDR1 is KGHDR, CDR2 SFDVKD, per germline. The CDR3 DNA is TGTGCCACCAGTGAAGTCGGCAGCTACAATGAGCAGTTCTTC. Its translation: CATSEVGSYNEQFF.

The rearrangement joins TRBV7-3 to TRBJ1-1, with D unclear. Germline V gene data show CDR1 as SGHTA and CDR2 as FQGTGA. The CDR3 length is 13 residues. The ends were cut back, 8 bases at V and 2 bases at J, with 12 bases in the middle. This CDR3 reads CASSGEPNTEAFF. The CDR3 nucleotides read TGTGCCAGCTCCGGGGAGCCTAACACTGAAGCTTTCTTT.

V usage is TRBV9 and J usage is TRBJ2-6; 9 nucleotides align to TRBD1. Trimming cost V 0 bases and J 4 bases; bases outside gene matches: 5. The CDR3 is made up of 17 amino acids. Germline CDR1 and CDR2: SGDLS and YYNGEE. The CDR3 DNA reads TGTGCCAGCAGCGTAGCTAACAGGGGGCTCGGGGCCAACGTCCTGACTTTC. Its translation: CASSVANRGLGANVLTF.

This rearrangement joins TRBV29-1 to TRBJ2-2, with TRBD1 identical over 11 bases. CDR1 SQVTM and CDR2 ANQGSEA come from the germline V gene. V shed 5 bases, J shed 7 bases, and the junction held 6 bases outside the gene matches. CDR3 length: 14 amino acids. Here the CDR3 reads CSVPDRGHGGELFF. CDR3 nucleotide sequence: TGCAGCGTTCCGGACAGGGGGCACGGCGGGGAGCTGTTTTTT.